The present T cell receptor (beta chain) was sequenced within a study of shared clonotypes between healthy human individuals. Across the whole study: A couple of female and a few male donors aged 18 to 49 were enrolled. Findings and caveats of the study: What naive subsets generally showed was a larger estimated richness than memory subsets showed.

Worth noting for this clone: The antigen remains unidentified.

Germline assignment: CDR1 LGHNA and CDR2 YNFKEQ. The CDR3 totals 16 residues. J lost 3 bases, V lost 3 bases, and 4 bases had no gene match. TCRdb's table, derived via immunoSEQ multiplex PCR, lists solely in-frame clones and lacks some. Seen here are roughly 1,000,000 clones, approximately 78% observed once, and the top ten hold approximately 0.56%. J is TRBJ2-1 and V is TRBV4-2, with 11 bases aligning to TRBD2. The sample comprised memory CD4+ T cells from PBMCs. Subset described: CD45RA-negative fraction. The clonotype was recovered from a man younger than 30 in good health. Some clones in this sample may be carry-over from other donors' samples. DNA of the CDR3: TGTGCCAGCAGCCAGCTTACTAGCGGGAGCTACAATGAGCAGTTCTTC. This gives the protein CASSQLTSGSYNEQFF.